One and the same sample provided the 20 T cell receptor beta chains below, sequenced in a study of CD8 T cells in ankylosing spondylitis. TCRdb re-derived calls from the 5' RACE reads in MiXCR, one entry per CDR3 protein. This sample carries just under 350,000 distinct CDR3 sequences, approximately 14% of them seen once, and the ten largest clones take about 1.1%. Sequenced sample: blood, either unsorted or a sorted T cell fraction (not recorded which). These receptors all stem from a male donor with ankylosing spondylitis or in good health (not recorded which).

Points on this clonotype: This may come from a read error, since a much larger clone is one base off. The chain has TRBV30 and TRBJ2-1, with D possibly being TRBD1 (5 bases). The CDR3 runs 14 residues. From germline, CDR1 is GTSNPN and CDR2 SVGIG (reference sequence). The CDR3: CAFLRQGSYNEKFF. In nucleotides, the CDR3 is TGTGCCTTCCTGCGGCAGGGCTCCTACAATGAGAAGTTCTTC.

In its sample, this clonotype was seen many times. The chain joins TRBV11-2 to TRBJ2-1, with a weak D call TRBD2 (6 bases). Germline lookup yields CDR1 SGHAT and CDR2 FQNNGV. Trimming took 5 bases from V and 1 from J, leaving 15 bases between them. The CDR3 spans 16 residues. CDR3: CASSLRRDGSYNEQFF. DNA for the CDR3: TGTGCCAGCAGCCTTCGGAGGGATGGGTCCTACAATGAGCAGTTCTTC.

The CDR3 nucleotides read TGTGCCAGCAGTTTTCGTCTAGACTCGGGTACTGAAGCTTTCTTT. Its translation is CASSFRLDSGTEAFF. This chain uses TRBV27 with TRBJ1-1; D not resolved. Germline V gene lookup returns CDR1 MNHEY and CDR2 SMNVEV (reference sequence). Trimming cost V 3 bases and J 5 bases, with 16 bases left between them. CDR3 length: 15 amino acids.

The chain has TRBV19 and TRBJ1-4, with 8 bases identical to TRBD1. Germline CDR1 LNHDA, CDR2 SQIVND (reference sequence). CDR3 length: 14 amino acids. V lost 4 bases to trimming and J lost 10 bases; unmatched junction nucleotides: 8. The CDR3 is CASSTGTGWSKLFF. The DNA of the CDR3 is TGTGCCAGTAGTACCGGGACAGGTTGGTCAAAACTGTTTTTT.

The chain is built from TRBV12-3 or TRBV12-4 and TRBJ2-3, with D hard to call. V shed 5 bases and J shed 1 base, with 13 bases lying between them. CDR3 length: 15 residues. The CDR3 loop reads CASSPGLLGTDTQYF. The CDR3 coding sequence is TGTGCCAGCAGTCCCGGGCTTCTCGGCACAGATACGCAGTATTTT.

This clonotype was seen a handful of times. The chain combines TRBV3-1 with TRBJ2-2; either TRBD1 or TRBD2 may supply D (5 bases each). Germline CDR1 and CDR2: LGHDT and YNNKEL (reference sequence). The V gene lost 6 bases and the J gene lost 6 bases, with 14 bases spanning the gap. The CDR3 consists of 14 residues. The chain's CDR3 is CASRPGPNAGELFF. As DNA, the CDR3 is TGTGCCAGCAGGCCGGGACCTAACGCCGGGGAGCTGTTTTTT.

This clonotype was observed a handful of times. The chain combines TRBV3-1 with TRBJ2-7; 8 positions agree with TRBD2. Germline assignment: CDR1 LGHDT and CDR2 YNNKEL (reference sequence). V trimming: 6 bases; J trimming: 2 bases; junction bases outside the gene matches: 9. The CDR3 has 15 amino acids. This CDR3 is CASRGSGGGPYEQYF. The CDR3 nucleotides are TGTGCCAGCAGGGGCTCCGGGGGGGGCCCCTACGAGCAGTACTTC.

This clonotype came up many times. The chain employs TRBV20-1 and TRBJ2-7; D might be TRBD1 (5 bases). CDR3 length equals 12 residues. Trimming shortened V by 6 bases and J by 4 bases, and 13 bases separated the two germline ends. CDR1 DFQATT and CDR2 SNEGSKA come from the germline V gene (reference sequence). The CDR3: CSATDRAYEQYF. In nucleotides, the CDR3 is TGCAGTGCCACAGACAGAGCATACGAGCAGTACTTC.

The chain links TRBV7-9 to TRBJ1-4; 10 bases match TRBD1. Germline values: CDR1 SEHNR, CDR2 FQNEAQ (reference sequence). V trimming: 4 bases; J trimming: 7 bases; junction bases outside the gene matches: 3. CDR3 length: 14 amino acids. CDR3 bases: TGTGCCAGCAGCTGGGGACAGGGGAGTGAAAAACTGTTTTTT. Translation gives CASSWGQGSEKLFF.

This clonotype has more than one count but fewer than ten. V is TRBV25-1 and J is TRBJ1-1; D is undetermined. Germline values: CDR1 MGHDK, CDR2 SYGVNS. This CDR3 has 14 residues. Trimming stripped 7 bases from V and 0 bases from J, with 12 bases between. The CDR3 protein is CASTEGRLNTEAFF. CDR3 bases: TGTGCCAGCACCGAAGGACGTTTGAACACTGAAGCTTTCTTT.

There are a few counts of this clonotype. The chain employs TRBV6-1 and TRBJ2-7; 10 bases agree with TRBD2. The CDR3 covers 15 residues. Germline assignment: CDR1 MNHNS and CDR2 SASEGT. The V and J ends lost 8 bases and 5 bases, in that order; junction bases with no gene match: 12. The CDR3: CASGLAGEKRNEQYF. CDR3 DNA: TGTGCCAGCGGGCTAGCGGGAGAAAAAAGGAACGAGCAGTACTTC.

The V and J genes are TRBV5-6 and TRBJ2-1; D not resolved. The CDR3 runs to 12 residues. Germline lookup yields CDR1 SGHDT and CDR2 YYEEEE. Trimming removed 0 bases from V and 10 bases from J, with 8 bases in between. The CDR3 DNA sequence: TGTGCCAGCAGCTTGGTATCAGGCGAGCAGTTCTTC. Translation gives CASSLVSGEQFF.

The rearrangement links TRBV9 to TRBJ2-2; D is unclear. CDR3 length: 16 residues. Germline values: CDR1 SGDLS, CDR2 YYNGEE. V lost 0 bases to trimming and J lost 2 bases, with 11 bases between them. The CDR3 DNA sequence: TGTGCCAGCAGCGTAGGTTCATCCAGAAACACCGGGGAGCTGTTTTTT. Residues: CASSVGSSRNTGELFF.

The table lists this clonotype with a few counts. This CDR3 reads CASSSSGGAPGELFF. The CDR3 DNA reads TGTGCCAGCAGCTCTAGCGGGGGGGCTCCCGGGGAGCTGTTTTTT. J is TRBJ2-2 and V is TRBV7-8; 12 bases line up with TRBD2. Germline V gene data show CDR1 as SGHVS and CDR2 as FQNEAQ. With V trimmed by 4 bases and J by 6 bases, 3 bases remained unmatched. This CDR3 is 15 amino acids long.

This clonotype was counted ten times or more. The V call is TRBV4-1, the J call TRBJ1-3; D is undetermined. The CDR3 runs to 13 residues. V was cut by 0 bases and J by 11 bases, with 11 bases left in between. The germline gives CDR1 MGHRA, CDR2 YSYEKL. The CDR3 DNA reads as TGCGCCAGCAGCCAAGAATCTCGCAGTCCCATATATTTT. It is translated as CASSQESRSPIYF.

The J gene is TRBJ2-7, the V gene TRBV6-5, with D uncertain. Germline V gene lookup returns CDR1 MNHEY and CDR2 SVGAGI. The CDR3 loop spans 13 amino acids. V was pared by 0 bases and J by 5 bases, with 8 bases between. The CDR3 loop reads CASSYSRIHEQYF. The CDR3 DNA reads TGTGCCAGCAGTTACTCGAGAATCCACGAGCAGTACTTC.

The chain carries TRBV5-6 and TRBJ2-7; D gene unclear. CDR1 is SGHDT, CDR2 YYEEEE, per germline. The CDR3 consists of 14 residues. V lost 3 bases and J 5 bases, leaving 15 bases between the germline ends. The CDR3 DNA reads TGTGCCAGCAGCTCCCTGGTGATGAGCCACGAGCAGTACTTC. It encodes CASSSLVMSHEQYF.

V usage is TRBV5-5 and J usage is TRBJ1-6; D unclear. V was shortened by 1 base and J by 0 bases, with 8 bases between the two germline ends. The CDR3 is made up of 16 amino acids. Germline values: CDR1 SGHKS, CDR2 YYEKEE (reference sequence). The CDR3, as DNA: TGTGCCAGCAGCTTGACAACAAGCTCCTATAATTCACCCCTCCACTTT. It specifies CASSLTTSSYNSPLHF.

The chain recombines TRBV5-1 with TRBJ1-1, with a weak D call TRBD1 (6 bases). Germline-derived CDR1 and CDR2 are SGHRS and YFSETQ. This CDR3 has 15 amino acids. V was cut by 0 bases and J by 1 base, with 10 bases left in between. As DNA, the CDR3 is TGCGCCAGCAGCTTGGCAGGGGAGAGGAACACTGAAGCTTTCTTT. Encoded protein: CASSLAGERNTEAFF.

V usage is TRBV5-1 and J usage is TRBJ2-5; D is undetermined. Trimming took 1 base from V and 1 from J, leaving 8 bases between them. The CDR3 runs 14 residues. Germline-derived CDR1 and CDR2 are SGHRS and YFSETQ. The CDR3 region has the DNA TGCGCCAGCAGCTTGATTGGCACCCAAGAGACCCAGTACTTC. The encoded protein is CASSLIGTQETQYF. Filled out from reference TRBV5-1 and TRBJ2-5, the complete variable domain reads KAGVTQTPRYLIKTRGQQVTLSCSPISGHRSVSWYQQTPGQGLQFLFEYFSETQRNKGNFPGRFSGRQFSNSRSEMNVSTLELGDSALYLCASSLIGTQETQYFGPGTRLLVL.